This T cell receptor beta chain came from a study of somatic mutations in cytotoxic T cells in rheumatoid arthritis. Overall study: Patient blood (around 30 ml EDTA) was collected right after diagnosis, preceding any treatment. Certain V beta antibody-stained T-cell populations, V beta1+ cells sequenced for TCRB among them, were flow-sorted to nearly 100% purity.

Profiling relied on immunoSEQ multiplex PCR, and the TCRdb table lists in-frame clones only, not all of them. This sample yields some 4,300 clones, of which roughly 77% are seen a single time; approximately 30% belongs to the top ten. Per germline, CDR1 SNHLY and CDR2 FYNNEI. J gave up 4 bases and V 11 bases, and 19 bases lay outside the gene matches. This CDR3 region has 17 residues. Specimen: CD8+ T cells sorted from blood. The receptor was derived from a woman between 55 and 75 years old with rheumatoid arthritis. This chain uses TRBV2 with TRBJ2-2, with 7 bases matching TRBD1. CDR3 in DNA: TGTGCCGGAAGGCCGGGACAGACAGCACCGACCACCGGGGAGCTGTTTTTT. This sequence encodes CAGRPGQTAPTTGELFF.